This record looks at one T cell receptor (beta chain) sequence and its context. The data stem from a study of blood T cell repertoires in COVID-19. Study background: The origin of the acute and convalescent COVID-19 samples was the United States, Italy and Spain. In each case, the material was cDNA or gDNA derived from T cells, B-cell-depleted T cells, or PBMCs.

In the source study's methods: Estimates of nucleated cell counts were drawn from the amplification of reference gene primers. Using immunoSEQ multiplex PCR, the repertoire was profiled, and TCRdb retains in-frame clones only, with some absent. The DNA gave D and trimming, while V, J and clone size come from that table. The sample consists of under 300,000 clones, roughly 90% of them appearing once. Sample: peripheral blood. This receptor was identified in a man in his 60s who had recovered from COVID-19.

This CDR3 reads CASSFAGGNEQFF. The CDR3 DNA reads as TGCGCCAGCAGCTTCGCAGGGGGCAATGAGCAGTTCTTC. The rearrangement uses TRBV5-1 and TRBJ2-1; 7 nucleotides align to TRBD1. CDR1 is SGHRS and CDR2 is YFSETQ in the germline V gene. With 2 bases clipped from V and 6 bases from J, the junction kept 2 bases outside the gene matches. The CDR3 has 13 residues.